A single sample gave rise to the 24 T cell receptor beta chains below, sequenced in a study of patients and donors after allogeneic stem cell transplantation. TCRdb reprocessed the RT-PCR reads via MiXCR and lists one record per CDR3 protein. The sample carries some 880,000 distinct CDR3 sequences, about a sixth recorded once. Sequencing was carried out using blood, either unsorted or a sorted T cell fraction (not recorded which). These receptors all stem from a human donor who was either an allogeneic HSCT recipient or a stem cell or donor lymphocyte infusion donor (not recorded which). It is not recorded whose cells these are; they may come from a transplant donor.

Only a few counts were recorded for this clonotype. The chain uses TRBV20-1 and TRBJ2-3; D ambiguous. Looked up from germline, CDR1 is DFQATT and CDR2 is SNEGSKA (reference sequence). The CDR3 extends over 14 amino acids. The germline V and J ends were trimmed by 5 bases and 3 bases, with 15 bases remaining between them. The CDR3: CSALPDPWTDTQYF. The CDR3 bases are TGCAGTGCTCTTCCGGATCCTTGGACAGATACGCAGTATTTT.

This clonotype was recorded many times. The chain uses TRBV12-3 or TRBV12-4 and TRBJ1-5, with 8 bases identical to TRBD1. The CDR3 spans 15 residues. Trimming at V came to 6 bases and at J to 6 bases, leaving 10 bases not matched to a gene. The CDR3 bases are TGTGCCAGCAGAAAAGACAGGGGTAGCGTTCAGCCCCAGCATTTT. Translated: CASRKDRGSVQPQHF.

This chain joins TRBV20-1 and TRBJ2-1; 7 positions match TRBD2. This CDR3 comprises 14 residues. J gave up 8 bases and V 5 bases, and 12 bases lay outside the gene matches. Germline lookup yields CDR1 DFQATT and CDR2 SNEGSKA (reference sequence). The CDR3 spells CSAYPMTSNHEQFF. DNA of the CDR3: TGCAGTGCTTACCCCATGACTAGCAACCATGAGCAGTTCTTC.

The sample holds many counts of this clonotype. The chain's CDR3 is CASSVGPEDTQYF. The CDR3 region has the DNA TGTGCCAGCAGCGTAGGTCCGGAGGATACGCAGTATTTT. The V gene is TRBV9, the J gene TRBJ2-3; D remains ambiguous. The germline V gene encodes CDR1 SGDLS and CDR2 YYNGEE. The CDR3 sequence is 13 residues long. The ends were cut back, 0 bases at V and 6 bases at J, with 8 bases in the middle.

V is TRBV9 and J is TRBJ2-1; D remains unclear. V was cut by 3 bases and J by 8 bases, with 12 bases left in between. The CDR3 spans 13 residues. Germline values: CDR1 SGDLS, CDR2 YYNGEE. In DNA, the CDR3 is TGTGCCAGCAGCGAGACCGTAAGGGATGAGCAGTTCTTC. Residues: CASSETVRDEQFF.

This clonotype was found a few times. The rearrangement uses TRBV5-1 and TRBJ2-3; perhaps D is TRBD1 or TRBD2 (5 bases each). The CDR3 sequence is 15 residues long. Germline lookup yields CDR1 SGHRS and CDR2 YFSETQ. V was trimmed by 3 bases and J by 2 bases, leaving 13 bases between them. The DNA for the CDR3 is TGCGCCAGCAGCTCCGTTGGGACCGCCACAGATACGCAGTATTTT. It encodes CASSSVGTATDTQYF.

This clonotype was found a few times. The CDR3 is CASSVAALLDTEAFF. The CDR3 nucleotides read TGTGCCAGCAGCGTAGCTGCCCTCTTGGACACTGAAGCTTTCTTT. The chain joins TRBV9 to TRBJ1-1; unclear D gene. This CDR3 comprises 15 residues. The germline V gene encodes CDR1 SGDLS and CDR2 YYNGEE. Trimming removed 0 bases at V and 3 bases at J, with 12 bases between.

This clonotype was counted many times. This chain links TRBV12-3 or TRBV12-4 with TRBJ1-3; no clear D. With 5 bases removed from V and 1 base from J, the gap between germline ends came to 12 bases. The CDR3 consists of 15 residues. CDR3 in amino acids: CASSLGPKSGNTIYF. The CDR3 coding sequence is TGTGCCAGCAGTCTTGGACCGAAATCTGGAAACACCATATATTTT.

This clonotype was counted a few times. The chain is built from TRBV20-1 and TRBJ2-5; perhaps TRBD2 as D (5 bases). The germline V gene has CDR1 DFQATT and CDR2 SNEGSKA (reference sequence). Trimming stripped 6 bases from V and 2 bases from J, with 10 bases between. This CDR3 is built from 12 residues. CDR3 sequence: CSAGRGQETQYF. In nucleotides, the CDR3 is TGCAGTGCCGGTAGAGGGCAAGAGACCCAGTACTTC.

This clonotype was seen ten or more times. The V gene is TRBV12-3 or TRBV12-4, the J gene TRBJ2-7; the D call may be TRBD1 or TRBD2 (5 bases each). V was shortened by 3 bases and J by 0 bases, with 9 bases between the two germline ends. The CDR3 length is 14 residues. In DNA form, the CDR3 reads TGTGCCAGCAGTTTGGGGGAAACCTCCTACGAGCAGTACTTC. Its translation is CASSLGETSYEQYF.

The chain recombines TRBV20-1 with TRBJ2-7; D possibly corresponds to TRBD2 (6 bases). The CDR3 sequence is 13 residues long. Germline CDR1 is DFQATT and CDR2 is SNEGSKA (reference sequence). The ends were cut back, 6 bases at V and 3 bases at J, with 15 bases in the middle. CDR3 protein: CSALASKNYEQYF. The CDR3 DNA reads TGCAGTGCCCTAGCGAGTAAAAACTACGAGCAGTACTTC.

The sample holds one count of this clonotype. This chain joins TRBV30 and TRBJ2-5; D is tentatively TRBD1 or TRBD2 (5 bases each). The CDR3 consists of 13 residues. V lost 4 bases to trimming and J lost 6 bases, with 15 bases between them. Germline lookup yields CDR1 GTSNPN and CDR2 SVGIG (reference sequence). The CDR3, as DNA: TGTGCCTGGATGAGGGGTGGCGGCAAGACCCAGTACTTC. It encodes CAWMRGGGKTQYF.

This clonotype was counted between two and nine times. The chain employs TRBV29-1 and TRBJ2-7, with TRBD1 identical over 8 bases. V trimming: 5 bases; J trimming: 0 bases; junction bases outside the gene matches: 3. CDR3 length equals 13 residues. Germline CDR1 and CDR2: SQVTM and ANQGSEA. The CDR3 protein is CSVRDRGSYEQYF. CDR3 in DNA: TGCAGCGTTCGTGACAGGGGCTCCTACGAGCAGTACTTC.

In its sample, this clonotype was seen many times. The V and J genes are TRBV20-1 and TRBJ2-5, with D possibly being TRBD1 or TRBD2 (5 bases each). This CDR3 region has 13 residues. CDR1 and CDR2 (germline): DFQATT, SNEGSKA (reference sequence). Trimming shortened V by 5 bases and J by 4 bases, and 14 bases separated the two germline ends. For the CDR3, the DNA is TGCAGTGCTTATACAGGAGGAGGAGAGACCCAGTACTTC. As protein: CSAYTGGGETQYF.

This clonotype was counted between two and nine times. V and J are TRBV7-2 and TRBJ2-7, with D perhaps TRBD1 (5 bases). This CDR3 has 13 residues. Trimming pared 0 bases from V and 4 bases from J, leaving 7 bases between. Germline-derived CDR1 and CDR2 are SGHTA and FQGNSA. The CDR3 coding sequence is TGTGCCAGCAGCTTAGCTCAGGGTTACGAGCAGTACTTC. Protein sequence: CASSLAQGYEQYF.

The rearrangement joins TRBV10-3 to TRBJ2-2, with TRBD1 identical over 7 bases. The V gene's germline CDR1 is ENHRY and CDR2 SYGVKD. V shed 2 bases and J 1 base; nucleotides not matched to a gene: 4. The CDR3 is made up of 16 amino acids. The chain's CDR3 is CAISEHRDRNTGELFF. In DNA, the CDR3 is TGTGCCATCAGTGAGCACCGGGACAGGAACACCGGGGAGCTGTTTTTT.

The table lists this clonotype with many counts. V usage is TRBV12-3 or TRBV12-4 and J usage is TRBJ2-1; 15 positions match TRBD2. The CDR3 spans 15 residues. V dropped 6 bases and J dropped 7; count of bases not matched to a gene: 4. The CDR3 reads CASRGLAGGSNEQFF. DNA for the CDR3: TGTGCCAGCAGGGGACTAGCGGGAGGATCGAATGAGCAGTTCTTC.

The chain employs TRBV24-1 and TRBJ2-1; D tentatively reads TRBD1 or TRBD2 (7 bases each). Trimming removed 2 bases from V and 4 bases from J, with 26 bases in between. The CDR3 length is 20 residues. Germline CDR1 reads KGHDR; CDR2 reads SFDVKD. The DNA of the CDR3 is TGTGCCACCAGTGATTCAACAGGGGAGGGATATCAGACCACATACAATGAGCAGTTCTTC. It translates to CATSDSTGEGYQTTYNEQFF.

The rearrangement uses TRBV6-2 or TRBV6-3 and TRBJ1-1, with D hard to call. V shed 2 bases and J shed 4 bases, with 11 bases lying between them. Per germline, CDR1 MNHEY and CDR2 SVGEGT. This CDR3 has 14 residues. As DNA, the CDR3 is TGTGCCAGCAGTTACCGAGGGTACCGCACTGAAGCTTTCTTT. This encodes CASSYRGYRTEAFF.

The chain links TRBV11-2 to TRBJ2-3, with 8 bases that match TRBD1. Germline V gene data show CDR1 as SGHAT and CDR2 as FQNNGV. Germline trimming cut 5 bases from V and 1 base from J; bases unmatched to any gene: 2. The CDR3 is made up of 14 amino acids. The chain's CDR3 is CASSRTGRTDTQYF. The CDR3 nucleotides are TGTGCCAGCAGCCGGACAGGGCGCACAGATACGCAGTATTTT.

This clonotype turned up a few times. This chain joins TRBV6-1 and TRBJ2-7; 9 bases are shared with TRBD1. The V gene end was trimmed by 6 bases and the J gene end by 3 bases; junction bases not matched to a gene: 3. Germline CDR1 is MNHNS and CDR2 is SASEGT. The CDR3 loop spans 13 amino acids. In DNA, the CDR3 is TGTGCCAGCAGGGGACAGGGATACTACGAGCAGTACTTC. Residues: CASRGQGYYEQYF.

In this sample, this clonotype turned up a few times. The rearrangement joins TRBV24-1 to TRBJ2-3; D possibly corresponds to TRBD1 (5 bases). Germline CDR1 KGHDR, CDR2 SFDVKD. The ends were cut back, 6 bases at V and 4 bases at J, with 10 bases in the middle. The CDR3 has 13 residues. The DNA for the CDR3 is TGTGCCACCAGTAGCTCAGGGTCAGATACGCAGTATTTT. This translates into CATSSSGSDTQYF.

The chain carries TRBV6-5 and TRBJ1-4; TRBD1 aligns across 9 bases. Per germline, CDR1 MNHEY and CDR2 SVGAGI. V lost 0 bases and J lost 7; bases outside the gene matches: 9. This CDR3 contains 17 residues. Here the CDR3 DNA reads TGTGCCAGCAGTTACTCCACCCCCGGGACAGGGTCTGAAAAACTGTTTTTT. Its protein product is CASSYSTPGTGSEKLFF.

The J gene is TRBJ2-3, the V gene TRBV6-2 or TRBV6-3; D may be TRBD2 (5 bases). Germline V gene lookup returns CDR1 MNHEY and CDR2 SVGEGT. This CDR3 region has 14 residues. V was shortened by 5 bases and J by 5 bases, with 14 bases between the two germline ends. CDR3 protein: CASSDAGPLDTQYF. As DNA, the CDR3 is TGTGCCAGCAGTGATGCGGGCCCGTTAGATACGCAGTATTTT.